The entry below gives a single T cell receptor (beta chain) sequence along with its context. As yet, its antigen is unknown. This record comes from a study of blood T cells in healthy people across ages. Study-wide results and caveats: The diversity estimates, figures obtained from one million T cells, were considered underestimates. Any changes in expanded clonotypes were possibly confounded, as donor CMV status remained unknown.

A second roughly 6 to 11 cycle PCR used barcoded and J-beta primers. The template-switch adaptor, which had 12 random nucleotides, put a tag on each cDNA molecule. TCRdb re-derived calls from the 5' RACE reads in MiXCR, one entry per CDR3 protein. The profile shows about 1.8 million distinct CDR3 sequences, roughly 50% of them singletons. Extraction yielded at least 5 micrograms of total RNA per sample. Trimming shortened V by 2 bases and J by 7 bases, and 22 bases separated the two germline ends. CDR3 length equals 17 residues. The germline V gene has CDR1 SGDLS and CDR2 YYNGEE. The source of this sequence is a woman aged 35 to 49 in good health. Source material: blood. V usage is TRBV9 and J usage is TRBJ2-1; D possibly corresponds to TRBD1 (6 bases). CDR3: CASSVLPTGVTRNEQFF. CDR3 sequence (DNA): TGTGCCAGCAGCGTCCTACCGACAGGCGTAACTAGGAATGAGCAGTTCTTC.